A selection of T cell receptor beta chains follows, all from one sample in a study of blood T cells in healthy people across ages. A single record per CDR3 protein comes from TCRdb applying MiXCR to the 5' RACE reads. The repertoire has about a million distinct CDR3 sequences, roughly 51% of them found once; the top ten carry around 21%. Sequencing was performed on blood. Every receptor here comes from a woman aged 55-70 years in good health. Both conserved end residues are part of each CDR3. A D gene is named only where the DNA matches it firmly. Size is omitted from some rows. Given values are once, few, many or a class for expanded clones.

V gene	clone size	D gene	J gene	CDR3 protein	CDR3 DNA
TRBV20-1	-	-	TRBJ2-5	CSARPDAETQYF	TGCAGTGCTAGACCGGACGCAGAGACCCAGTACTTC
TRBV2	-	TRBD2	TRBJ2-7	CASRVTSKKQYF	TGTGCCAGCAGAGTGACTAGCAAGAAGCAGTACTTC
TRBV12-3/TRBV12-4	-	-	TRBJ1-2	CASSKQASTYGYTF	TGTGCCAGCAGTAAACAGGCATCCACCTATGGCTACACCTTC
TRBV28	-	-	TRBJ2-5	CASSPSPPDLQETQYF	TGTGCCAGCAGCCCATCCCCTCCGGACCTCCAAGAGACCCAGTACTTC
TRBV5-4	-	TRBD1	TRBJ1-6	CASHRDRVNSPLHF	TGTGCCAGTCACCGGGACAGGGTGAATTCACCCCTCCACTTT
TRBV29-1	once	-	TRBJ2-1	CSVGKRGSYNEQFF	TGCAGCGTTGGGAAGAGGGGCTCCTACAATGAGCAGTTCTTC
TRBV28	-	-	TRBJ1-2	CASSFILAYYGYTF	TGTGCCAGCAGTTTTATCCTGGCGTACTATGGCTACACCTTC
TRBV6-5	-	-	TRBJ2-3	CASSPSLAGIEYF	TGTGCCAGCAGTCCGTCGCTGGCAGGGATCGAGTATTTT
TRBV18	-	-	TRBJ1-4	CASSPSGQTEKLFF	TGTGCCAGCTCACCGAGCGGACAGACGGAAAAACTGTTTTTT
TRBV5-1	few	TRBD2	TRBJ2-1	CASSWTSGRDNEQFF	TGCGCCAGCAGTTGGACTAGCGGGAGAGACAATGAGCAGTTCTTC
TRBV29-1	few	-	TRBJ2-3	CSVTPTDTQYF	TGCAGCGTTACACCCACAGATACGCAGTATTTT
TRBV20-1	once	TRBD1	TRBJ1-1	CSAMQTGGGNTEAFF	TGCAGTGCTATGCAGACAGGGGGCGGGAACACTGAAGCTTTCTTT
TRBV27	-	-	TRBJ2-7	CASRRTPYNEQYF	TGTGCCAGCAGGAGGACTCCCTACAATGAGCAGTACTTC